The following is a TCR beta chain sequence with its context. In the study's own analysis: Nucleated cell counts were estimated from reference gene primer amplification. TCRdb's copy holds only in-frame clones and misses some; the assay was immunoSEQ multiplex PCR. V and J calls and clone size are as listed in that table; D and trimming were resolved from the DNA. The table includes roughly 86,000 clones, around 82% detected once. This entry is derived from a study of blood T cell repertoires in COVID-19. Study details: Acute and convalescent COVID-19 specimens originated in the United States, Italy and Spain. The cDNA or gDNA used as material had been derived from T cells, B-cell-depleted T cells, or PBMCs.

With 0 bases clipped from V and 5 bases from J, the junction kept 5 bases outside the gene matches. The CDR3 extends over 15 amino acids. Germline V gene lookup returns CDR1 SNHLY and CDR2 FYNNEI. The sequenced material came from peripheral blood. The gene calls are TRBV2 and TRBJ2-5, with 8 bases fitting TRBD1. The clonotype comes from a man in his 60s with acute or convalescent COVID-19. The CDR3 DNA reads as TGTGCCAGCAGTGAAGCGGCAGGGGGCAGGGAGACCCAGTACTTC. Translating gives CASSEAAGGRETQYF.